This T cell receptor (beta chain) stems from a study of T-cell memory formation after mild COVID-19. Study context: TCR clusters mostly belonged to single donors.

This clonotype was recorded at least ten times. Its antigen is not identified. MiXCR, run by TCRdb on the 5' RACE reads, gives a single entry per CDR3 protein. Of some 280,000 distinct CDR3 sequences in the sample, around 16% were seen once. This CDR3 contains 14 residues. V lost 5 bases and J lost 0, with 7 bases in between. Study findings and constraints: Shrinking CD4+ clones resided mostly in CM and EM, and CD8+ ones in EMRA. Pre-infection memory showed some responding clones, and this suggested that cross-reactive memory joined. Clones shrinking between day 15 and 85 showed a balanced CD4/CD8 split, and those that grew later tilted toward CD4+.

The sequenced material came from PBMCs or a T cell subset sorted from them (not recorded which). This clonotype was obtained from a man between 18 and 29 years old who had mild COVID-19 (a few samples of this study predate the infection). Cell type and time point are not known. The chain links TRBV12-3 or TRBV12-4 to TRBJ2-2; D is possibly TRBD2 (5 bases). This chain's CDR3 is CASSRTANTGELFF. DNA for the CDR3: TGTGCCAGCAGTAGGACTGCGAACACCGGGGAGCTGTTTTTT.